The 26 T cell receptor beta chains listed next were all sequenced from one sample in a study of T cells after yellow fever vaccination (dated by TCRdb to about 2019). What this sample's treatment or condition label stands for: live attenuated yellow fever vaccine strain. Libraries were built with 5' RACE. Sequencing used an Illumina HiSeq 2500. The public reads were quality trimmed at Q25 with fastp and then assembled into clones with MiXCR by TCRdb, keeping productive beta chains. Every CDR3 protein is listed once, alongside the most common genes and DNA of its rows. The sample yields about 96,000 distinct CDR3 sequences; approximately 8.4% were counted once. The top ten clonotypes cover around a sixth of the sample. The input for sequencing was CD8+ T cells not binding an NS4B(214-222) dextramer, sorted from PBMCs, taken less than 16 days after the first yellow fever vaccination. In the paper's terms, the cell subset or site label means: NS4B epitope dextramer-negative CD8 T cells. All receptors come from a young man who received the YFV17D yellow fever vaccine.

This clonotype was seen a few times. The rearrangement joins TRBV7-6 to TRBJ1-1; 7 positions match TRBD1. The trim removed 1 base at V and 1 base at J, leaving 3 bases unmatched. This CDR3 is built from 15 residues. CDR1 and CDR2 (germline): SGHVS, FNYEAQ. Here the CDR3 DNA reads TGTGCCAGCAGCTTAGACAGACAGGGGAACACTGAAGCTTTCTTT. Its translation: CASSLDRQGNTEAFF.

CDR3 sequence reads: CASSPEGAGPYNEQFF. The CDR3 nucleotides read TGTGCCAGCAGCCCCGAGGGCGCGGGCCCCTACAATGAGCAGTTCTTC. J is TRBJ2-1 and V is TRBV3-1; possibly TRBD2 for D (5 bases). Germline V gene sequence: CDR1 LGHDT, CDR2 YNNKEL (reference sequence). With 4 bases removed from V and 2 bases from J, the gap between germline ends came to 15 bases. The CDR3 is 16 amino acids.

The table lists this clonotype with many counts. The chain employs TRBV29-1 and TRBJ1-1, with 7 bases fitting TRBD1. Germline CDR1 and CDR2: SQVTM and ANQGSEA. The CDR3 length is 15 residues. V was clipped by 3 bases and J by 2 bases; unmatched bases: 9. CDR3 in DNA: TGCAGCGTTGAGGGGGTCGGGACAGAAAACACTGAAGCTTTCTTT. Translation: CSVEGVGTENTEAFF.

The chain links TRBV15 to TRBJ1-3; a weak D match, TRBD1 (5 bases). The CDR3 sequence is 15 residues long. V lost 0 bases to trimming and J lost 1 base, with 7 bases between them. CDR1 and CDR2 (germline): LNHNV, YYDKDF (reference sequence). The CDR3 sequence is CATSRDRGSGNTIYF. DNA for the CDR3: TGTGCCACCAGCAGAGACCGGGGGTCTGGAAACACCATATATTTT.

The V gene is TRBV7-9, the J gene TRBJ2-2, with unresolved D. Per germline, CDR1 SEHNR and CDR2 FQNEAQ (reference sequence). V was trimmed by 1 base and J by 6 bases, leaving 9 bases between them. The CDR3 is 14 amino acids. The CDR3 coding sequence is TGTGCCAGCAGCTTAGAGGACGTGTCCGGGGAGCTGTTTTTT. It translates to CASSLEDVSGELFF.

At least ten counts were recorded for this clonotype. The CDR3, as DNA: TGTGCCAGCAGTTATGGGGGTTGGGAGCAGTTCTTC. This encodes CASSYGGWEQFF. The genes are TRBV6-2 or TRBV6-3 and TRBJ2-1; D possibly matches TRBD1 or TRBD2 (5 bases each). The V and J ends lost 3 bases and 10 bases respectively, with 10 bases between them. CDR3 length: 12 amino acids. Germline lookup yields CDR1 MNHEY and CDR2 SVGEGT.

This clonotype was found many times. V is TRBV27 and J is TRBJ2-1; D uncertain. Germline-derived CDR1 and CDR2 are MNHEY and SMNVEV (reference sequence). Trimming removed 3 bases at V and 6 bases at J, with 6 bases between. The CDR3 runs 12 residues. CDR3 coding DNA: TGTGCCAGCAGTTTTCCTTCCAATGAGCAGTTCTTC. This encodes CASSFPSNEQFF.

The genes are TRBV9 and TRBJ2-5, with a possible D match to TRBD2 (6 bases). CDR1 is SGDLS, CDR2 YYNGEE, per germline. The CDR3 runs 14 residues. V was clipped by 4 bases and J by 0 bases, with 10 bases between them. The CDR3 here is CASSQSGYQETQYF. The CDR3 nucleotides read TGTGCCAGCAGCCAAAGCGGGTACCAAGAGACCCAGTACTTC.

This clonotype has just a few counts. This chain uses TRBV6-5 with TRBJ2-1; D may be TRBD1 (5 bases). The ends were cut back, 0 bases at V and 5 bases at J, with 8 bases in the middle. Germline lookup yields CDR1 MNHEY and CDR2 SVGAGI. The CDR3 loop spans 14 amino acids. The CDR3 DNA reads as TGTGCCAGCAGTTACTCGGACACTAACAATGAGCAGTTCTTC. Its translation is CASSYSDTNNEQFF.

In its sample, this clonotype was seen a few times. The chain joins TRBV6-6 to TRBJ1-1; 8 bases fit TRBD1. This CDR3 is 13 amino acids long. The V gene's germline CDR1 is MNHNY and CDR2 SVGAGI (reference sequence). CDR3 coding DNA: TGTGCTGAATCCGGGACAGGGAACACTGAAGCTTTCTTT. It specifies CAESGTGNTEAFF.

This clonotype was seen a handful of times. V usage is TRBV29-1 and J usage is TRBJ1-1, with D possibly TRBD1 on 6 matching bases. The V gene's germline CDR1 is SQVTM and CDR2 ANQGSEA. The CDR3 totals 13 residues. V was clipped by 5 bases and J by 0 bases, with 10 bases between them. The CDR3 DNA is TGCAGCGTTAGGGGGGGCATGAACACTGAAGCTTTCTTT. Translated: CSVRGGMNTEAFF.

The chain has TRBV27 and TRBJ1-2, with TRBD1 matching 8 bases. V trimming: 0 bases; J trimming: 4 bases; junction bases outside the gene matches: 4. Germline CDR1 is MNHEY and CDR2 is SMNVEV (reference sequence). The CDR3 extends over 15 amino acids. The CDR3 loop is CASSLSQGAVYGYTF. The CDR3 DNA reads TGTGCCAGCAGTTTATCCCAGGGGGCAGTCTATGGCTACACCTTC.

The rearrangement links TRBV29-1 to TRBJ1-5, with D maybe TRBD1 (6 bases). The length of the CDR3 is 11 residues. The germline V gene encodes CDR1 SQVTM and CDR2 ANQGSEA. The CDR3, as DNA: TGCAGTTTGGGGGGCCGGGGGGCCCAGCATTTT. The encoded protein is CSLGGRGAQHF.

The chain is built from TRBV7-2 and TRBJ2-1; D is possibly TRBD2 (6 bases). V was trimmed by 5 bases and J by 8 bases, leaving 25 bases between them. Germline loops: CDR1 SGHTA, CDR2 FQGNSA. There are 17 residues in the CDR3. CDR3 nucleotides: TGTGCCAGCAGCCTAATGATTGGGCCACCCCGGAGGGATGAGCAGTTCTTC. This encodes CASSLMIGPPRRDEQFF.

This clonotype was seen only a few times. The V and J genes are TRBV7-9 and TRBJ1-5, with D unclear. In germline, CDR1 is SEHNR, CDR2 FQNEAQ (reference sequence). V dropped 5 bases and J dropped 10 bases, with 18 bases sitting between them. The CDR3 spans 14 residues. CDR3 loop: CASSRDSSISPQHF. The DNA of the CDR3 is TGTGCCAGCAGCCGAGACTCCTCAATCAGCCCCCAGCATTTT.

This clonotype is a singleton in its sample. V usage is TRBV11-1 and J usage is TRBJ2-6; 7 positions match TRBD1. In germline, CDR1 is SGHAT, CDR2 FQDESV (reference sequence). V gave up 5 bases and J gave up 4 bases; unmatched junction bases: 14. This CDR3 is 18 amino acids long. CDR3 residues: CASSPPNPDREGANVLTF. As DNA, the CDR3 is TGTGCCAGCAGCCCACCGAACCCCGACAGGGAAGGGGCCAACGTCCTGACTTTC. Full variable domain (outside the CDR3, taken from reference TRBV11-1 and TRBJ2-6): EAEVAQSPRYKITEKSQAVAFWCDPISGHATLYWYRQILGQGPELLVQFQDESVVDDSQLPKDRFSAERLKGVDSTLKIQPAELGDSAMYLCASSPPNPDREGANVLTFGAGSRLTVL.

This clonotype was recorded a few times. The chain recombines TRBV6-5 with TRBJ2-1, with TRBD2 identical over 9 bases. There are 15 residues in the CDR3. Germline-derived CDR1 and CDR2 are MNHEY and SVGAGI. J lost 8 bases, V lost 4 bases, and 9 bases had no gene match. The CDR3 protein is CASSSSGGPFDEQFF. CDR3 sequence (DNA): TGTGCCAGCAGTTCAAGCGGGGGGCCCTTCGATGAGCAGTTCTTC.

This clonotype has a handful of counts. V gene TRBV12-3 or TRBV12-4 combines with J gene TRBJ2-5; D not resolved. CDR3 length: 13 residues. V shed 7 bases and J shed 4 bases, with 13 bases lying between them. CDR3 loop: CASTPWGPETQYF. The CDR3 coding sequence is TGTGCCAGCACCCCTTGGGGTCCAGAGACCCAGTACTTC.

This clonotype was detected many times. The V call is TRBV3-1, the J call TRBJ2-4, with D possibly TRBD1 on 5 matching bases. The CDR3 covers 14 residues. Germline V gene data show CDR1 as LGHDT and CDR2 as YNNKEL (reference sequence). Trimming removed 0 bases from V and 7 bases from J, with 10 bases in between. The CDR3 bases are TGTGCCAGCAGCCAAGAAGCAGGGCCGAACATTCAGTACTTC. The encoded protein is CASSQEAGPNIQYF.

This chain links TRBV4-2 with TRBJ2-2; 8 nucleotides line up with TRBD1. The germline V gene encodes CDR1 LGHNA and CDR2 YNFKEQ. The CDR3 spans 16 residues. V lost 0 bases to trimming and J lost 6 bases; unmatched junction nucleotides: 6. Written as DNA, the CDR3 is TGTGCCAGCAGCCAAGATGTGCCAGGGGGCCCCGGGGAGCTGTTTTTT. Translation gives CASSQDVPGGPGELFF.

Only a few counts were recorded for this clonotype. V gene TRBV6-5 combines with J gene TRBJ1-2; TRBD1 is a possible D gene (5 bases). The CDR3 totals 16 residues. Germline-derived CDR1 and CDR2 are MNHEY and SVGAGI. V shed 4 bases and J shed 2 bases, with 17 bases lying between them. CDR3 sequence reads: CASSSLLKDSNYGYTF. CDR3 coding DNA: TGTGCCAGCAGTTCCCTCCTTAAAGACAGCAACTATGGCTACACCTTC.

V is TRBV13 and J is TRBJ2-3; D possibly corresponds to TRBD2 (5 bases). Germline assignment: CDR1 PRHDT and CDR2 FYEKMQ (reference sequence). Trimming took 5 bases from V and 2 from J, leaving 17 bases between them. The CDR3 runs to 16 residues. The CDR3 DNA sequence: TGTGCCAGCAGCCAGAGACTATCCGACTACACAGATACGCAGTATTTT. It codes for CASSQRLSDYTDTQYF.

This clonotype turned up a few times. The rearrangement links TRBV7-9 to TRBJ1-1; D ambiguous. The CDR3 contains 11 residues. The germline gives CDR1 SEHNR, CDR2 FQNEAQ (reference sequence). The V and J ends lost 5 bases and 7 bases respectively, with 8 bases between them. CDR3: CASSRGIEAFF. The CDR3 bases are TGTGCCAGCAGCCGGGGAATTGAAGCTTTCTTT.

The V gene is TRBV20-1, the J gene TRBJ1-1, with D unclear. This CDR3 region has 18 residues. Germline CDR1 is DFQATT and CDR2 is SNEGSKA (reference sequence). The V gene lost 0 bases and the J gene lost 0 bases, with 20 bases spanning the gap. The chain's CDR3 is CSARELAGRDPLNTEAFF. CDR3 in DNA: TGCAGTGCTAGAGAATTGGCCGGCCGGGATCCCCTGAACACTGAAGCTTTCTTT.

This clonotype appeared a few times. The chain recombines TRBV7-9 with TRBJ1-2; tentative D call: TRBD1 (5 bases). The CDR3 length is 13 residues. V was trimmed by 3 bases and J by 4 bases, leaving 9 bases between them. Germline CDR1 and CDR2: SEHNR and FQNEAQ (reference sequence). In nucleotides, the CDR3 is TGTGCCAGCAGCTTGAGGGACGTCTATGGCTACACCTTC. Its translation is CASSLRDVYGYTF.

This chain joins TRBV29-1 and TRBJ2-2; 9 bases line up with TRBD1. Trimming took 6 bases from V and 5 from J; bases not matched to a gene: 7. CDR1 is SQVTM and CDR2 is ANQGSEA in the germline V gene. This CDR3 is 14 amino acids long. The CDR3 DNA follows: TGCAGCGTGCCCGGGACAGGGAAAACCGGGGAGCTGTTTTTT. Its protein product is CSVPGTGKTGELFF.